Listed below are T cell receptor beta chains from one sample, sequenced in a study of blood T cell repertoires in COVID-19. TCRdb keeps only in-frame clones here, not all; method: immunoSEQ multiplex PCR. The data contain approximately 470,000 clones, around 85% of them singletons. The specimen was peripheral blood. Receptors originate from a human donor in a cohort sampled during active COVID-19. CDR3s include the opening cysteine and the closing phenylalanine or tryptophan. D genes are given only for firm matches. Some rows have no size entry. The others give once, few or many, or a class for an expanded clone.

V	size	J	D	CDR3	DNA
TRBV6-5	.	TRBJ2-7	TRBD2	CATRREVLHEQYF	TGTGCCACTCGTCGGGAGGTTCTCCACGAGCAGTACTTC
TRBV6-4	.	TRBJ2-2	TRBD1	CASRTGTGEAGELFF	TGTGCCAGCAGGACCGGGACAGGGGAGGCCGGGGAGCTGTTTTTT
TRBV19	few	TRBJ1-5	TRBD1	CASTLGQGRKAQHF	TGTGCCAGTACCCTCGGACAGGGTAGGAAGGCCCAGCATTTT
TRBV7-9	.	TRBJ2-5	.	CASSRSQETQYF	TGTGCCAGCAGCCGCAGCCAAGAGACCCAGTACTTC
TRBV19	.	TRBJ2-3	.	CASSMGGFDGTDTQYF	TGTGCCAGTAGTATGGGGGGATTTGATGGCACAGATACGCAGTATTTT
TRBV7-2	.	TRBJ1-6	.	CASTDYSSQGSSPLHF	TGTGCCAGCACCGACTATAGCTCACAGGGAAGTTCACCCCTCCACTTT
TRBV28	.	TRBJ2-5	TRBD1	CASLPPGQGAMTQYF	TGTGCCAGCCTCCCCCCGGGACAGGGGGCGATGACCCAGTACTTC
TRBV28	.	TRBJ2-2	TRBD1	CASSFPQGANGELFF	TGTGCCAGCAGTTTTCCGCAGGGGGCTAACGGGGAGCTGTTTTTT
TRBV19	.	TRBJ2-1	TRBD2	CASRDSGSSYNEQFF	TGTGCCAGTAGGGATAGCGGGAGCTCCTACAATGAGCAGTTCTTC
TRBV6-5	.	TRBJ2-7	.	CASSSPHFGKPYEQYF	TGTGCCAGCAGTTCCCCTCATTTCGGGAAACCCTACGAGCAGTACTTC
TRBV30	.	TRBJ1-1	TRBD1	CAWSANRGQNTEAFF	TGTGCCTGGAGCGCTAACAGGGGGCAGAACACTGAAGCTTTCTTT
TRBV7-2	.	TRBJ2-2	.	CASSYTANTGELFF	TGTGCCAGCAGCTATACAGCGAACACCGGGGAGCTGTTTTTT
TRBV5-1	.	TRBJ2-3	TRBD2	CASNPTSGRATDTQYF	TGCGCCAGCAACCCCACTAGCGGGAGAGCGACAGATACGCAGTATTTT
TRBV5-1	once	TRBJ2-2	.	CASEGSGELFF	TGCGCCAGCGAGGGAAGCGGGGAGCTGTTTTTT
TRBV7-6	.	TRBJ1-5	.	CASSLSATGNQPQHF	TGTGCCAGCAGCTTAAGTGCGACAGGCAATCAGCCCCAGCATTTT
TRBV5-1	.	TRBJ2-5	.	CASSVGSIQETQYF	TGCGCCAGCAGCGTCGGGTCTATCCAAGAGACCCAGTACTTC
TRBV7-2	.	TRBJ1-1	TRBD1	CASSFRQTGGFTEAFF	TGTGCCAGCAGCTTTAGACAGACAGGGGGCTTCACTGAAGCTTTCTTT
TRBV5-4	.	TRBJ1-2	.	CASSRPRGEGNYGYTF	TGTGCCAGCAGCCGACCGCGCGGGGAAGGGAACTATGGCTACACCTTC
TRBV7-3	.	TRBJ2-5	.	CASSPNPGSPQYF	TGTGCCAGCAGCCCGAACCCGGGGAGTCCCCAGTACTTC
TRBV3-1/TRBV3-2	.	TRBJ2-3	.	CASSQVVGTVSTSTDTQYF	TGTGCCAGCAGCCAAGTGGTAGGGACTGTGAGCACTAGCACAGATACGCAGTATTTT
TRBV9	.	TRBJ2-1	.	CASSTNGGDYNEQFF	TGTGCCAGCAGCACCAATGGCGGGGATTACAATGAGCAGTTCTTC
TRBV7-2	once	TRBJ2-7	.	CASSLWTGEQYF	TGTGCCAGCAGCCTCTGGACTGGGGAGCAGTACTTC
TRBV28	few	TRBJ1-5	TRBD1	CASSLFARRRTGGQPQHF	TGTGCCAGCAGTTTATTTGCCCGTCGCAGGACAGGGGGGCAGCCCCAGCATTTT
TRBV4-1	.	TRBJ1-1	.	CASSQDGGGLNTEAFF	TGCGCCAGCAGCCAAGACGGGGGAGGACTGAACACTGAAGCTTTCTTT
TRBV19	.	TRBJ2-7	TRBD2	CASQLAGGPYEQYF	TGTGCCAGTCAACTAGCGGGAGGGCCCTACGAGCAGTACTTC
TRBV19	.	TRBJ2-7	TRBD1	CASAGTGSYEQYF	TGTGCCAGTGCCGGGACAGGGTCGTACGAGCAGTACTTC
TRBV6-5	.	TRBJ2-3	TRBD2	CASTGTSGRTDTQYF	TGTGCCAGCACCGGGACTAGCGGGAGGACAGATACGCAGTATTTT
TRBV19	.	TRBJ2-1	.	CASSIGEAGSVDEQFF	TGTGCCAGTAGTATAGGGGAGGCGGGGTCAGTCGATGAGCAGTTCTTC
TRBV11-2	.	TRBJ2-7	TRBD2	CASSLGTSGYEQYF	TGTGCCAGCAGCTTAGGAACTAGCGGTTACGAGCAGTACTTC
TRBV7-9	.	TRBJ1-1	.	CASSLALPAGGTEAFF	TGTGCCAGCAGCTTAGCACTGCCAGCCGGGGGCACTGAAGCTTTCTTT
TRBV7-2	once	TRBJ2-5	.	CASSFQAGGWEETQYF	TGTGCCAGCAGCTTCCAAGCGGGTGGCTGGGAGGAGACCCAGTACTTC
TRBV3-1/TRBV3-2	.	TRBJ1-2	.	CASSPSGAEIYGYTF	TGTGCCAGCAGCCCCTCAGGGGCAGAGATCTATGGCTACACCTTC
TRBV4-1	.	TRBJ2-1	TRBD2	CASSQEGTSGRAVYNEQFF	TGCGCCAGCAGCCAAGAAGGGACTAGCGGGAGGGCCGTTTACAATGAGCAGTTCTTC
TRBV7-2	.	TRBJ2-3	TRBD2	CASSFLSSGTQYF	TGTGCCAGCAGCTTCCTTTCTAGCGGTACGCAGTATTTT
TRBV6-5	few	TRBJ1-2	.	CASSRAFRGNYGYTF	TGTGCCAGCTCCAGGGCCTTTAGGGGTAACTATGGCTACACCTTC
TRBV19	.	TRBJ1-2	.	CASTSAEVRGYTF	TGTGCCAGTACCTCTGCGGAGGTTCGGGGCTACACCTTC
TRBV7-3	.	TRBJ2-1	.	CASSLNSAGYNEQFF	TGTGCCAGCAGCTTAAATTCGGCAGGGTACAATGAGCAGTTCTTC
TRBV4-1	.	TRBJ1-5	.	CASSQDGGDQPQHF	TGCGCCAGCAGCCAAGACGGGGGGGATCAGCCCCAGCATTTT
TRBV24-1	.	TRBJ2-2	.	CATSGGDWGDTGELFF	TGTGCCACCAGTGGGGGCGATTGGGGGGACACCGGGGAGCTGTTTTTT
TRBV6-4	.	TRBJ2-2	.	CASSDRGNTGELFF	TGTGCCAGCAGTGACAGGGGGAACACCGGGGAGCTGTTTTTT
TRBV3-1/TRBV3-2	once	TRBJ2-7	TRBD2	CASSPYLAGGPGEQYF	TGTGCCAGCAGCCCTTATCTAGCGGGAGGGCCGGGGGAGCAGTACTTC
TRBV7-8	once	TRBJ2-3	.	CASSHQLGVRTDTQYF	TGTGCCAGCAGCCACCAGCTAGGGGTGCGCACAGATACGCAGTATTTT
TRBV7-2	once	TRBJ2-2	.	CASSPLTNTGELFF	TGTGCCAGCAGTCCTTTAACGAACACCGGGGAGCTGTTTTTT
TRBV5-1	.	TRBJ2-2	TRBD2	CASRRAGRTGELFF	TGCGCCAGCAGACGAGCGGGGAGAACCGGGGAGCTGTTTTTT
TRBV7-9	.	TRBJ2-1	TRBD2	CASSLLLGLANEQFF	TGTGCCAGCAGCTTACTTTTGGGACTAGCTAATGAGCAGTTCTTC
TRBV5-4	.	TRBJ2-1	TRBD2	CASSPGLAENNEQFF	TGTGCCAGCAGCCCCGGACTAGCGGAAAACAATGAGCAGTTCTTC
TRBV9	.	TRBJ2-5	.	CASSVAGVSEETQYF	TGTGCCAGCAGCGTAGCGGGAGTTTCTGAGGAGACCCAGTACTTC
TRBV11-3	.	TRBJ2-5	.	CASSSGLETQYF	TGTGCCAGCAGCTCAGGGTTAGAGACCCAGTACTTC
TRBV20-1	.	TRBJ2-3	.	CSARAVPREYF	TGCAGTGCTAGGGCAGTCCCCAGGGAGTATTTT
TRBV3-1/TRBV3-2	.	TRBJ2-3	TRBD2	CASSQDLYGGGFSDTQYF	TGTGCCAGCAGCCAAGATCTATACGGGGGGGGTTTCTCAGATACGCAGTATTTT
TRBV5-4	.	TRBJ2-3	TRBD2	CASSGGLAGGADTQYF	TGTGCCAGCAGCGGGGGACTAGCGGGAGGGGCGGATACGCAGTATTTT
TRBV4-1	.	TRBJ1-4	.	CASSHINEKLFF	TGCGCCAGCAGCCACATTAATGAAAAACTGTTTTTT
TRBV29-1	.	TRBJ2-7	.	CSFGDTSYEQYF	TGCAGCTTTGGGGACACCTCCTACGAGCAGTACTTC
TRBV5-4	.	TRBJ1-1	TRBD1	CASSPGTGRDTEAFF	TGTGCCAGCAGCCCCGGGACAGGACGTGACACTGAAGCTTTCTTT
TRBV30	.	TRBJ1-2	TRBD1	CAWIPPGQERKGYTF	TGTGCCTGGATCCCCCCCGGACAGGAACGAAAGGGCTACACCTTC